This TCR beta chain appears in the sequencing data of a study of identical twins. This clonotype has a handful of counts. TCRdb analysed the 5' RACE reads with MiXCR anew, one entry per CDR3 protein. The repertoire includes hundreds of thousands of distinct CDR3 sequences, 20% to 30% of them detected once, and over 2.5% sits in the top ten. J gave up 3 bases and V 4 bases, and 8 bases lay outside the gene matches. This CDR3 is built from 16 residues. Germline values: CDR1 SGHRS, CDR2 YFSETQ. The same sample was also used in a study of T cells expressing NK-cell markers. This second study notes: Out of eight donors sequenced, seven tested HCMV-seropositive and the remaining one seronegative.

Sample: CD4+ T cells sorted from blood. V is TRBV5-1 and J is TRBJ2-2; TRBD2 matches 8 bases. The clonotype was recovered from a woman between 18 and 29 years old in good health. DNA for the CDR3: TGCGCCAGCAGCGACACCGGGACTAGACACACCGGGGAGCTGTTTTTT. It encodes CASSDTGTRHTGELFF.